The 4 T cell receptor beta chains reported below all come from one sample, sequenced in a study of vaccination effects on CD4 cells after COVID-19. Pools of viral peptides were used by the ViraFEST assay to expand antigen-specific CD4+ T cells ahead of sequencing. It was after around 10 days of culture that CD4+ T cells were isolated. Nucleocapsid antibody tests were negative, and the vaccine recipients had no prior SARS-CoV-2 infection. These receptors lack a known antigen. TCRdb keeps only in-frame clones here, not all; method: immunoSEQ multiplex PCR. This table holds 40,000 to 45,000 clones, under 85% found once. Sequenced here: CD4+ T cells from PBMCs cultured with HCoV-NL63 spike peptides, sampled before COVID-19 vaccination. The receptors here all came from a human donor who received a COVID-19 vaccine.

V gene TRBV7-2 combines with J gene TRBJ1-5, with D perhaps TRBD1 (5 bases). Trimming took 5 bases from V and 11 from J, leaving 16 bases between them. The CDR3 is 13 amino acids. The germline V gene has CDR1 SGHTA and CDR2 FQGNSA. The CDR3: CASSPNGGGTQHF. The CDR3 nucleotides read TGTGCCAGCAGCCCTAATGGGGGGGGGACCCAGCATTTT.

The chain employs TRBV3-1 (or the pseudogene TRBV3-2) and TRBJ2-4; 9 bases are shared with TRBD1. The CDR3 extends over 14 amino acids. From germline, CDR1 is LGHDT and CDR2 YNNKEL (reference sequence). J gave up 6 bases and V 6 bases, and 6 bases lay outside the gene matches. The CDR3 DNA reads TGTGCCAGCAGGAAGGGACAGGGCGGAAACATTCAGTACTTC. Its protein product is CASRKGQGGNIQYF.

V usage is TRBV19 and J usage is TRBJ2-2; D is unresolved. CDR3 length: 14 residues. Germline V gives CDR1 LNHDA, CDR2 SQIVND (reference sequence). With 6 bases removed from V and 4 bases from J, the gap between germline ends came to 12 bases. The CDR3 reads CASRVTMGTGELFF. CDR3 in DNA: TGTGCCAGTAGGGTCACTATGGGCACCGGGGAGCTGTTTTTT.

This chain joins TRBV5-6 and TRBJ1-4; 8 bases are a match to TRBD1. The CDR3 is made up of 14 amino acids. J gave up 8 bases and V 7 bases, and 10 bases lay outside the gene matches. Per germline, CDR1 SGHDT and CDR2 YYEEEE. CDR3 in amino acids: CASRVTGDGEKLFF. CDR3 nucleotide sequence: TGTGCCAGCCGCGTGACAGGGGATGGGGAAAAACTGTTTTTT.